This record covers a single T cell receptor beta chain. The data stem from a study of technical replicates of blood from several donors. V lost 5 bases to trimming and J lost 0 bases, with 13 bases between them. Germline CDR1 and CDR2: GTSNPN and SVGIG (reference sequence). This CDR3 region has 15 residues. Generated by immunoSEQ multiplex PCR, the TCRdb table keeps only in-frame clones and is missing some. Of 70,000 or so clones in the sample, around 93% were seen once. This receptor was taken from a human donor in good health. Sequencing was performed on T cells isolated from PBMCs. This chain uses TRBV30 with TRBJ1-4, with D unresolved. The CDR3 DNA sequence: TGTGCCTGGCGTCGGTACAGAGCAACTAATGAAAAACTGTTTTTT. As protein: CAWRRYRATNEKLFF.